Shown below are 16 T cell receptor beta chains from a single sample sequenced in a study of cytomegalovirus exposure and HLA in healthy donors. The PCR employed 60 Vbeta primers together with 13 Jbeta primers. Clones were sequenced by immunoSEQ multiplex PCR, and TCRdb holds only the in-frame ones, with some missing. The data show roughly 98,000 clones, around 80% seen once. The source material was PBMCs. The source is a man aged 40-49 years in good health and CMV-seronegative.

The chain carries TRBV28 and TRBJ2-1, with D maybe TRBD2 (6 bases). Germline CDR1 and CDR2: MDHEN and SYDVKM. Trimming removed 5 bases at V and 3 bases at J, with 14 bases between. The length of the CDR3 is 15 residues. DNA for the CDR3: TGTGCCAGCAGTCCCCCGGGGGTTGACTACAATGAGCAGTTCTTC. Translating gives CASSPPGVDYNEQFF.

The chain links TRBV28 to TRBJ1-2; 7 bases fit TRBD1. The trim removed 4 bases at V and 8 bases at J, leaving 10 bases unmatched. Germline lookup yields CDR1 MDHEN and CDR2 SYDVKM. The CDR3 totals 14 residues. CDR3 sequence: CASSSSDRVTGYTF. CDR3 nucleotides: TGTGCCAGCAGTTCGTCAGACAGGGTTACGGGCTACACCTTC.

In its sample, this clone was seen once. The rearrangement joins TRBV7-9 to TRBJ1-2, with D possibly being TRBD1 (6 bases). Germline-derived CDR1 and CDR2 are SEHNR and FQNEAQ (reference sequence). The ends were cut back, 1 base at V and 4 bases at J, with 13 bases in the middle. CDR3 length: 15 residues. In DNA form, the CDR3 reads TGTGCCAGCAGCTTAGAGCAGGGGAGAGGCTATGGCTACACCTTC. Translating it yields CASSLEQGRGYGYTF.

V usage is TRBV27 and J usage is TRBJ1-1; 8 bases are shared with TRBD1. Trimming removed 8 bases from V and 1 base from J; junction bases left unmatched: 6. Per the germline V gene, CDR1 is MNHEY and CDR2 is SMNVEV (reference sequence). The CDR3 is made up of 14 amino acids. As DNA, the CDR3 is TGTGCCAGCCGTGTCGGGACAGGGAACACTGAAGCTTTCTTT. Translated: CASRVGTGNTEAFF.

V usage is TRBV7-9 and J usage is TRBJ1-5; D is unclear. This CDR3 contains 14 residues. V gave up 1 base and J gave up 3 bases, with 7 bases separating them. The germline gives CDR1 SEHNR, CDR2 FQNEAQ (reference sequence). The CDR3 DNA reads TGTGCCAGCAGCTTAGACAGCATCAATCAGCCCCAGCATTTT. It specifies CASSLDSINQPQHF.

The chain links TRBV2 to TRBJ1-6; 8 bases fit TRBD1. The ends lost 5 bases at V and 10 bases at J; junction bases unmatched: 10. The germline gives CDR1 SNHLY, CDR2 FYNNEI. The CDR3 covers 15 residues. The CDR3 DNA is TGTGCCAGCAGTCCGGACAGGGACGGAGGATCACCCCTCCACTTT. The encoded protein is CASSPDRDGGSPLHF.

The chain joins TRBV27 to TRBJ1-6, with TRBD1 identical over 8 bases. The CDR3 runs 15 residues. V dropped 3 bases and J dropped 9; count of bases not matched to a gene: 7. Germline-derived CDR1 and CDR2 are MNHEY and SMNVEV (reference sequence). The CDR3 bases are TGTGCCAGCAGTTTCTGGCCAGGGGGCGGTTCACCCCTCCACTTT. Its protein product is CASSFWPGGGSPLHF.

The chain combines TRBV2 with TRBJ1-1; TRBD1 matches at 7 bases. The CDR3 sequence is 15 residues long. Germline CDR1 is SNHLY and CDR2 is FYNNEI. V gave up 5 bases and J gave up 0 bases; unmatched junction bases: 6. The CDR3 loop reads CASSPTTGLNTEAFF. The CDR3 nucleotides are TGTGCCAGCAGTCCTACGACAGGGCTGAACACTGAAGCTTTCTTT.

The genes are TRBV27 and TRBJ2-3, with 7 bases matching TRBD1. Germline V lookup: CDR1 MNHEY, CDR2 SMNVEV (reference sequence). There are 15 residues in the CDR3. V was pared by 5 bases and J by 1 base, with 6 bases of the junction left unmatched. For the CDR3, the DNA is TGTGCCAGCAGTCCCGGGACAGTTGGCACAGATACGCAGTATTTT. Amino acid sequence: CASSPGTVGTDTQYF.

This clone has just a few counts. The chain recombines TRBV7-9 with TRBJ1-6; D ambiguous. The germline V gene encodes CDR1 SEHNR and CDR2 FQNEAQ (reference sequence). V was clipped by 3 bases and J by 5 bases, with 8 bases between them. The CDR3 is made up of 14 amino acids. Here the CDR3 reads CASSFFTDNSPLHF. The CDR3 DNA reads as TGTGCCAGCAGCTTCTTCACGGATAATTCACCCCTCCACTTT.

The chain has TRBV18 and TRBJ1-5, with TRBD1 as a possible D gene (6 bases). Germline V CDR1 and CDR2: KGHSH, LQKENI. The CDR3 has 15 amino acids. Trimming removed 2 bases from V and 2 bases from J, with 10 bases in between. The CDR3 loop reads CASSPRDTGNQPQHF. CDR3 in DNA: TGTGCCAGCTCACCAAGGGACACGGGCAATCAGCCCCAGCATTTT. The full variable domain, in which reference TRBV18 and TRBJ1-5 provide the parts outside the CDR3, is NAGVMQNPRHLVRRRGQEARLRCSPMKGHSHVYWYRQLPEEGLKFMVYLQKENIIDESGMPKERFSAEFPKEGPSILRIQQVVRGDSAAYFCASSPRDTGNQPQHFGDGTRLSIL.

The chain has TRBV7-8 and TRBJ2-5; D unclear. Per the germline V gene, CDR1 is SGHVS and CDR2 is FQNEAQ. This CDR3 contains 13 residues. The V end was cut by 5 bases, the J end by 1 base, with 8 bases between. CDR3 residues: CASSGGLQETQYF. CDR3 DNA sequence: TGTGCCAGCAGCGGCGGCCTCCAAGAGACCCAGTACTTC.

This clone was recorded a few times. A read error may account for a junction end that differs from germline. The chain uses TRBV29-1 and TRBJ1-4; D gene uncertain. Germline V gene sequence: CDR1 SQVTM, CDR2 ANQGSEA. The length of the CDR3 is 12 residues. The CDR3 is CSVDGEGGSKRF. CDR3 bases: TGCAGCGTTGACGGGGAGGGCGGATCCAAGCGGTTT.

The chain couples TRBV19 to TRBJ1-2; D unclear. V lost 5 bases and J 7 bases, leaving 8 bases between the germline ends. Germline CDR1 is LNHDA and CDR2 is SQIVND (reference sequence). The CDR3 is made up of 11 amino acids. The CDR3 bases are TGTGCCAGTAGTTCCGGAGGTGGCTACACCTTC. This gives the protein CASSSGGGYTF. Full variable domain (remainder filled in from reference TRBV19 and TRBJ1-2): DGGITQSPKYLFRKEGQNVTLSCEQNLNHDAMYWYRQDPGQGLRLIYYSQIVNDFQKGDIAEGYSVSREKKESFPLTVTSAQKNPTAFYLCASSSGGGYTFGSGTRLTVV.

This clone has only one observation. V is TRBV27 and J is TRBJ2-7; 10 bases are shared with TRBD2. Germline V gene sequence: CDR1 MNHEY, CDR2 SMNVEV (reference sequence). V trimming: 5 bases; J trimming: 0 bases; junction bases outside the gene matches: 4. The CDR3 loop spans 15 amino acids. The CDR3 loop reads CASSVAGGASYEQYF. The CDR3 region has the DNA TGTGCCAGCAGTGTAGCGGGGGGCGCCTCCTACGAGCAGTACTTC.

This clone was observed once. The J gene is TRBJ2-2, the V gene TRBV2; the D gene is possibly TRBD2 (5 bases). The germline CDR1 and CDR2 sequences are SNHLY and FYNNEI. Trimming took off 7 bases at V and 4 bases at J, with 13 bases between the two ends. This CDR3 spans 14 amino acids. The CDR3 here is CASKGVVPTGELFF. The CDR3 region has the DNA TGTGCCAGCAAGGGAGTAGTCCCCACCGGGGAGCTGTTTTTT.